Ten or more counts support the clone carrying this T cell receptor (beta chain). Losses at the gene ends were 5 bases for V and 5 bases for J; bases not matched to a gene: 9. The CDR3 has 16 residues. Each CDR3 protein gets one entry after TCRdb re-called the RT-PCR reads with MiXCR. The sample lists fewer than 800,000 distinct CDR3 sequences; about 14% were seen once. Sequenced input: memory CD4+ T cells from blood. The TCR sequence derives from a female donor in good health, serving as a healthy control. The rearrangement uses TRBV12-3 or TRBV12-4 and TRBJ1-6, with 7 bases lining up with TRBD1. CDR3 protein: CASSLQGWYNNSPLHF. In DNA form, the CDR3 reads TGTGCCAGCAGTCTACAGGGGTGGTATAATAATTCACCCCTCCACTTT.